These 16 T cell receptor beta chains were sequenced from one sample in a study of metastatic and nonmetastatic thyroid tumors. Patients had received no treatment of any kind before thyroid surgery. MiXCR reprocessed the PCR reads for TCRdb. The repertoire holds tens of thousands of clones, roughly a sixth seen once, with less than 4.5% in the top ten. Sequencing was performed on blood. The source of these receptors is a female donor with papillary thyroid cancer or a benign thyroid nodule (not recorded which). Some clones in this sample may be carry-over from other donors' samples.

V and J are TRBV12-3 or TRBV12-4 and TRBJ1-2; 9 bases match TRBD1. CDR3 length: 14 amino acids. V was clipped by 7 bases and J by 8 bases; unmatched bases: 11. CDR3 sequence (DNA): TGTGCCAGCAATCCGCGACAGGGGGATTTGGGCTACACCTTC. This encodes CASNPRQGDLGYTF.

This clone has ten or more counts. The chain combines TRBV5-1 with TRBJ1-1; D possibly corresponds to TRBD1 (5 bases). Trimming shortened V by 0 bases and J by 5 bases, and 14 bases separated the two germline ends. CDR1 SGHRS and CDR2 YFSETQ come from the germline V gene. The CDR3 has 15 amino acids. CDR3 coding DNA: TGCGCCAGCAGCTTGGAAACAGGTGGGATTACTGAAGCTTTCTTT. Amino acids: CASSLETGGITEAFF.

V is TRBV2 and J is TRBJ2-2; TRBD2 agrees at 16 bases. Germline lookup yields CDR1 SNHLY and CDR2 FYNNEI. V lost 4 bases, J lost 6 bases, and 11 bases stayed unmatched. CDR3 length: 19 residues. The CDR3, as DNA: TGTGCCAGCAGTGCGAGCCTAGGGACTAGCGGGAGGGCCCCCGGGGAGCTGTTTTTT. Protein sequence: CASSASLGTSGRAPGELFF.

This clone was seen at least ten times. Since a much larger clone is just one base distant, this may be a read error. Other DNA sequences of this sample code for an identical CDR3. This chain joins TRBV4-1 and TRBJ2-7, with 7 bases lining up with TRBD2. The germline CDR1 and CDR2 sequences are MGHRA and YSYEKL. CDR3 size: 16 residues. The J segment lost 8 bases and the V segment lost 1 base, leaving 14 bases of the junction unmatched. The CDR3 is CASSQAEPGAGSKQYF. CDR3 nucleotide sequence: TGCGCCAGCAGCCAAGCGGAACCGGGAGCGGGGAGCAAGCAGTACTTC.

This chain uses TRBV10-1 with TRBJ2-1, with D possibly being TRBD1 (6 bases). Germline lookup yields CDR1 WNHNN and CDR2 SYGVQD (reference sequence). The CDR3 is 14 residues long. V lost 3 bases to trimming and J lost 10 bases, with 16 bases between them. The DNA of the CDR3 is TGCGCCAGCAGTGATCATCCCTCCCAGGGGGAGCAGTTCTTC. It translates to CASSDHPSQGEQFF.

This clone came up many times. This chain links TRBV20-1 with TRBJ2-7, with D uncertain. The CDR3 loop spans 11 amino acids. CDR1 and CDR2 from the germline V gene are DFQATT and SNEGSKA (reference sequence). With 3 bases removed from V and 6 bases from J, the gap between germline ends came to 9 bases. The CDR3 here is CSARLSIEQYF. Here the CDR3 DNA reads TGCAGTGCTAGGCTATCTATCGAGCAGTACTTC.

This clone is deemed medium-sized (0.01 to 0.1%). This rearrangement joins TRBV3-1 to TRBJ2-7; the D is unclear. The germline V gene has CDR1 LGHDT and CDR2 YNNKEL (reference sequence). The CDR3 has 14 residues. V shed 5 bases and J shed 5 bases, with 16 bases lying between them. CDR3 sequence (DNA): TGTGCCAGCAGCGACGAATTTGACCTCAACGAGCAGTACTTC. Translation: CASSDEFDLNEQYF.

Concerning this clone itself: This same CDR3 is encoded by further DNA sequences in the sample. This rearrangement joins TRBV28 to TRBJ1-1; D call uncertain. The V end was cut by 6 bases, the J end by 4 bases, with 24 bases between. CDR3 size: 17 residues. The germline V gene encodes CDR1 MDHEN and CDR2 SYDVKM. CDR3 nucleotides: TGTGCCAGCAGCCCCGGACTCAGACTGTTGCTTAGCACTGAAGCTTTCTTT. This encodes CASSPGLRLLLSTEAFF.

The chain combines TRBV11-2 with TRBJ2-1, with 9 positions matching TRBD2. Germline CDR1 reads SGHAT; CDR2 reads FQNNGV. V was clipped by 4 bases and J by 4 bases; unmatched bases: 8. The CDR3 spans 16 residues. CDR3 DNA sequence: TGTGCCAGCAGCTCAGACCCTAGCGGGAATTACAATGAGCAGTTCTTC. Its translation is CASSSDPSGNYNEQFF.

This clone was detected ten times or more. The genes are TRBV28 and TRBJ1-2, with unresolved D. Deletions cut 8 bases from V and 3 bases from J, with 10 bases between. The CDR3 is made up of 12 amino acids. The V gene's germline CDR1 is MDHEN and CDR2 SYDVKM. In DNA, the CDR3 is TGTGCCAGCGCAACCACCTACTATGGCTACACCTTC. Encoded protein: CASATTYYGYTF.

This clone was seen repeatedly, ten times or more. This rearrangement joins TRBV20-1 to TRBJ1-2; D perhaps matches TRBD1 (5 bases). The CDR3 contains 16 residues. Germline lookup yields CDR1 DFQATT and CDR2 SNEGSKA (reference sequence). Trimming left V 5 bases short and J 2 bases short, with 21 bases between. The CDR3 sequence is CSADPLGDTGNYGYTF. The CDR3 nucleotides are TGCAGTGCTGACCCTCTGGGGGATACAGGAAACTATGGCTACACCTTC.

This sequence joins TRBV7-9 and TRBJ1-5; D is undetermined. Germline V gene sequence: CDR1 SEHNR, CDR2 FQNEAQ (reference sequence). The CDR3 has 14 residues. The germline V and J ends were trimmed by 5 bases and 6 bases, with 14 bases remaining between them. In nucleotides, the CDR3 is TGTGCCAGCAGCCCCCCATTGGTCGTTCAGCCCCAGCATTTT. It is translated as CASSPPLVVQPQHF. The complete variable domain, with remaining parts taken from reference TRBV7-9 and TRBJ1-5, reads DTGVSQNPRHKITKRGQNVTFRCDPISEHNRLYWYRQTLGQGPEFLTYFQNEAQLEKSRLLSDRFSAERPKGSFSTLEIQRTEQGDSAMYLCASSPPLVVQPQHFGDGTRLSIL.

This clone was seen many times. This chain connects TRBV27 to TRBJ2-3; D is unresolved. The length of the CDR3 is 11 residues. Germline V gene data show CDR1 as MNHEY and CDR2 as SMNVEV (reference sequence). V lost 3 bases, J lost 6 bases, and 4 bases lay in between. DNA of the CDR3: TGTGCCAGCAGTTTGGGCGATACGCAGTATTTT. It specifies CASSLGDTQYF.

This clone came up many times. The V and J genes are TRBV25-1 and TRBJ2-3; D possibly corresponds to TRBD2 (6 bases). The CDR3 runs 16 residues. Per germline, CDR1 MGHDK and CDR2 SYGVNS. The V end was cut by 1 base, the J end by 0 bases, with 11 bases between. In DNA form, the CDR3 reads TGTGCCAGCAGTGAATTCGGGGGAAAAAGCACAGATACGCAGTATTTT. Protein product: CASSEFGGKSTDTQYF. Full variable domain (outside the CDR3, taken from reference TRBV25-1 and TRBJ2-3): EADIYQTPRYLVIGTGKKITLECSQTMGHDKMYWYQQDPGMELHLIHYSYGVNSTEKGDLSSESTVSRIRTEHFPLTLESARPSHTSQYLCASSEFGGKSTDTQYFGPGTRLTVL.

This clone was counted many times. The sample contains more than one DNA sequence encoding this CDR3. The chain employs TRBV5-6 and TRBJ2-3; D not resolved. Trimming left V 6 bases short and J 5 bases short, with 22 bases between. The V gene's germline CDR1 is SGHDT and CDR2 YYEEEE. The CDR3 is made up of 16 amino acids. The CDR3 spells CASNTIIVSPRDTQYF. CDR3 nucleotides: TGTGCCAGCAACACCATCATAGTAAGTCCTAGAGATACGCAGTATTTT.

This clone was found a few times. The chain recombines TRBV12-3 or TRBV12-4 with TRBJ2-1; 9 nucleotides align to TRBD2. The CDR3 consists of 14 residues. Trimming at V came to 8 bases and at J to 9 bases, leaving 11 bases not matched to a gene. CDR3 residues: CASRSAGGSGEQFF. The CDR3 region has the DNA TGTGCCAGCCGATCAGCGGGAGGTTCGGGTGAGCAGTTCTTC.